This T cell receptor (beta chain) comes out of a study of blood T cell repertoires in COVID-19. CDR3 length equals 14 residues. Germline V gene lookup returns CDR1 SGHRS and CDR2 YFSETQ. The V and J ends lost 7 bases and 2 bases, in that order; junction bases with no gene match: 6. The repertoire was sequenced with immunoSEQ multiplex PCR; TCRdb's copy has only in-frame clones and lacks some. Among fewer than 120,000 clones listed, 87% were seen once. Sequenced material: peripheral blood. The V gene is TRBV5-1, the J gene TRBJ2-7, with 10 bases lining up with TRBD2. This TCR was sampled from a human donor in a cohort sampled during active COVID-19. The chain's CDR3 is CASGNLAGAYEQYF. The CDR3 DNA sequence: TGCGCCAGCGGAAATCTAGCGGGAGCCTACGAGCAGTACTTC.